This T cell receptor (beta chain) is drawn from a study of T cells in Graves' hyperthyroidism and ophthalmopathy. Whole-study context: Sampling of peripheral blood happened at initial diagnosis, prior to any treatment.

The CDR3 regions of TCR beta were amplified from RNA transcripts. The HTBI primer set served for first-round RT-PCR of the TCR CDR3. TCRdb analysed the multiplex PCR reads with MiXCR anew, one entry per CDR3 protein. Here the sample spans roughly 570,000 distinct CDR3 sequences, 15% to 19% being singletons. The germline gives CDR1 MNHEY, CDR2 SVGEGT. The length of the CDR3 is 14 residues. With 6 bases removed from V and 2 bases from J, the gap between germline ends came to 10 bases. V is TRBV6-2 or TRBV6-3 and J is TRBJ1-4, with unresolved D. The TCR was taken from a woman aged 30 to 39 with Graves' hyperthyroidism. The sequencing sample was made of blood. This CDR3 is CASRAGVTNEKLFF. In nucleotides, the CDR3 is TGTGCCAGCAGAGCAGGAGTTACTAATGAAAAACTGTTTTTT.